This TCR beta chain was profiled in a study of identical twins. Overall study results and limits: Analyses based on zero insertions could be partly confounded by invariant MAIT and iNKT cells. The abundant beta clonotypes from cord blood had fewer insertions, and memory repertoires had none of this. Twin sharing of out-of-frame TCR alpha was underestimated by models in monozygotic pairs.

TCRdb used MiXCR to reprocess the 5' RACE reads, holding one entry per CDR3 protein. The table shows a few hundred thousand distinct CDR3 sequences, with approximately 16% occurring only once. A note on this clonotype: The antigen is unknown. One end of the junction varies from germline; a read error may be responsible.

The CDR3 spans 14 residues. Germline V CDR1 and CDR2: MGHRA, YSYEKL. This same sample was also taken into another study, of yellow fever vaccine responses in identical twins. From that second work: Convergence reportedly seemed to mark part of the twins' vaccine T cell response, with personalization marking the rest.

Input material: CD4+ T cells sorted from blood. The sequence derives from a woman under 30 in good health. The chain is built from TRBV4-1 and TRBJ2-7, with D uncertain. This CDR3 reads CASSQVTVSYEQYF. CDR3 bases: TGCGCCAGCAGCCAAGTTACCGTTTCCTACGAACAGTACTTC.